The rows below give T cell receptor beta chains drawn from one sample of a study of blood T cells in healthy people across ages. TCRdb passed the 5' RACE reads through MiXCR, listing each CDR3 protein once. The sample holds nearly 800,000 distinct CDR3 sequences, approximately 25% seen once. The data also belong to a second study, concerning T cells of mothers and their children.

Sequenced input: blood. Every receptor here comes from a boy younger than 18 in good health. The CDR3 runs from the conserved cysteine through the conserved F or W. D genes are given only for firm matches. Clone size is not always given. Where it is, it says once, few, many or a class for expanded clones.

size: .; J: TRBJ2-1; V: TRBV7-3; D: TRBD2; DNA: TGTGCCAGCAGCCCAACGACTAGCGGGGAGCAGTTCTTC; CDR3: CASSPTTSGEQFF
size: .; J: TRBJ1-1; V: TRBV7-9; D: .; DNA: TGTGCCAGCAGCTTCGTTCTTCGACCTGAAGCTTTCTTT; CDR3: CASSFVLRPEAFF
size: few; J: TRBJ2-1; V: TRBV5-1; D: TRBD2; DNA: TGCGCCAGCAGCCCGGGACTACAGGACAATGAGCAGTTCTTC; CDR3: CASSPGLQDNEQFF
size: .; J: TRBJ1-2; V: TRBV12-3/TRBV12-4; D: TRBD1; DNA: TGTGCCAGCAGGGGACAGGGGGGTAACTATGGTTACACCTTC; CDR3: CASRGQGGNYGYTF
size: few; J: TRBJ2-7; V: TRBV29-1; D: .; DNA: TGCAGCGTCCCCGGGCAGGGGTACCACGAGCAGTACTTC; CDR3: CSVPGQGYHEQYF
size: .; J: TRBJ1-4; V: TRBV18; D: TRBD1; DNA: TGTGCCAGCTCACTAGGGGACAGAGCAACTAATGAAAAACTGTTTTTT; CDR3: CASSLGDRATNEKLFF
size: .; J: TRBJ1-1; V: TRBV12-3/TRBV12-4; D: .; DNA: TGTGCCAGCAGTTTATTCAGGGCAGGAGCTTTCTTT; CDR3: CASSLFRAGAFF
size: .; J: TRBJ2-5; V: TRBV6-2/TRBV6-3; D: .; DNA: TGTGCCAGCAGTTCGGGCCATGGAGAGACCCAGTACTTC; CDR3: CASSSGHGETQYF
size: few; J: TRBJ2-5; V: TRBV3-1; D: TRBD2; DNA: TGTGCCAGCAGCTTCGGACTAGCGGGGGGGCTGGGGGAGACCCAGTACTTC; CDR3: CASSFGLAGGLGETQYF
size: few; J: TRBJ2-2; V: TRBV7-2; D: .; DNA: TGTGCCAGCAGCCCCCCTTTGCCGGGATACACCGGGGAGCTGTTTTTT; CDR3: CASSPPLPGYTGELFF
size: .; J: TRBJ2-5; V: TRBV7-8; D: .; DNA: TGTGCCAGCAGCGGGTGGACGGAGCAAGAGACCCAGTACTTC; CDR3: CASSGWTEQETQYF
size: few; J: TRBJ2-3; V: TRBV29-1; D: TRBD2; DNA: TGCAGCGTTGAAGACCCAGGGAGGGGCACAGATACGCAGTATTTT; CDR3: CSVEDPGRGTDTQYF
size: .; J: TRBJ2-1; V: TRBV14; D: .; DNA: TGTGCCAGCAGCCAAGGATCCTTATGGGGAAATGAGCAGTTCTTC; CDR3: CASSQGSLWGNEQFF
size: .; J: TRBJ2-7; V: TRBV7-2; D: .; DNA: TGTGCCAGCAGCTTAGGGACGGATTATTTCCAGCAGTACTTC; CDR3: CASSLGTDYFQQYF
size: few; J: TRBJ2-1; V: TRBV7-9; D: .; DNA: TGTGCCAGCAGCTCGGGGGTTCAGTTCTTC; CDR3: CASSSGVQFF
size: few; J: TRBJ2-2; V: TRBV2; D: .; DNA: TGTGCCAGCGGTGAGTCGGGCCCGACCGGGGAGCTGTTTTTT; CDR3: CASGESGPTGELFF
size: .; J: TRBJ1-2; V: TRBV20-1; D: TRBD1; DNA: TGCAGTGCCCTGACAGGGGCCTATGGCTACACCTTC; CDR3: CSALTGAYGYTF
size: .; J: TRBJ2-1; V: TRBV29-1; D: .; DNA: TGCACCGCATTGATTGACTCCTACAATGAGCAGTTCTTC; CDR3: CTALIDSYNEQFF
size: many; J: TRBJ1-2; V: TRBV29-1; D: .; DNA: TGCAGCGTTCCTCTGATGGGGGCATATGGCTACACCTTC; CDR3: CSVPLMGAYGYTF
size: few; J: TRBJ1-4; V: TRBV6-6; D: .; DNA: TGTGCCAGCACACAGGGAACTAATGAAAAACTGTTTTTT; CDR3: CASTQGTNEKLFF
size: .; J: TRBJ2-7; V: TRBV6-2/TRBV6-3; D: .; DNA: TGTGCCAGCAGCCGACTAGTCTACGAGCAGTACTTC; CDR3: CASSRLVYEQYF
size: .; J: TRBJ2-1; V: TRBV2; D: TRBD1; DNA: TGTGCCAGCAGTGAAGGCCAGGGGGTGAATGAGCAGTTCTTC; CDR3: CASSEGQGVNEQFF
size: few; J: TRBJ2-3; V: TRBV29-1; D: TRBD2; DNA: TGCAGCGTTGAAGGTCAGCGGGGGGGCACAGATACGCAGTATTTT; CDR3: CSVEGQRGGTDTQYF
size: .; J: TRBJ2-3; V: TRBV29-1; D: .; DNA: TGCAGCGTTGTTGCTGGGGGCGCAGATACGCAGTATTTT; CDR3: CSVVAGGADTQYF
size: few; J: TRBJ2-3; V: TRBV28; D: TRBD1; DNA: TGTGCCAGCAGTTTGGATAGGGGGCGAACAGATACGCAGTATTTT; CDR3: CASSLDRGRTDTQYF
size: .; J: TRBJ1-2; V: TRBV3-1; D: TRBD1; DNA: TGTGCCAGCAGCCAACGACAGGGAAGCTACACCTTC; CDR3: CASSQRQGSYTF
size: few; J: TRBJ2-1; V: TRBV29-1; D: TRBD1; DNA: TGCAGCGGTCTCCGGGACAGGGGGCTAAATGAGCAGTTCTTC; CDR3: CSGLRDRGLNEQFF
size: .; J: TRBJ2-3; V: TRBV27; D: .; DNA: TGTGCCAGCAGTTTGAACCACCCCACAGATACGCAGTATTTT; CDR3: CASSLNHPTDTQYF
size: .; J: TRBJ1-5; V: TRBV7-2; D: TRBD1; DNA: TGTGCCAGCAGCGCGGACAGGGTGGGGAATCAGCCCCAGCATTTT; CDR3: CASSADRVGNQPQHF
size: .; J: TRBJ1-2; V: TRBV27; D: TRBD1; DNA: TGTGCCAGCAGCCGGATAGGGGGCAACTATGGCTACACCTTC; CDR3: CASSRIGGNYGYTF
size: .; J: TRBJ1-6; V: TRBV7-2; D: .; DNA: TGTGCCAGCAGCTTAGCAGGGGTCGGGGGGAATTCACCCCTCCACTTT; CDR3: CASSLAGVGGNSPLHF
size: .; J: TRBJ1-2; V: TRBV27; D: TRBD1; DNA: TGTGCCAGCAGTCCTACAGGGGCGAGGGGCTACACCTTC; CDR3: CASSPTGARGYTF
size: few; J: TRBJ2-7; V: TRBV28; D: TRBD2; DNA: TGTGCCAGCAGTATGGGACTAGCTTCCTACGAGCAGTACTTC; CDR3: CASSMGLASYEQYF